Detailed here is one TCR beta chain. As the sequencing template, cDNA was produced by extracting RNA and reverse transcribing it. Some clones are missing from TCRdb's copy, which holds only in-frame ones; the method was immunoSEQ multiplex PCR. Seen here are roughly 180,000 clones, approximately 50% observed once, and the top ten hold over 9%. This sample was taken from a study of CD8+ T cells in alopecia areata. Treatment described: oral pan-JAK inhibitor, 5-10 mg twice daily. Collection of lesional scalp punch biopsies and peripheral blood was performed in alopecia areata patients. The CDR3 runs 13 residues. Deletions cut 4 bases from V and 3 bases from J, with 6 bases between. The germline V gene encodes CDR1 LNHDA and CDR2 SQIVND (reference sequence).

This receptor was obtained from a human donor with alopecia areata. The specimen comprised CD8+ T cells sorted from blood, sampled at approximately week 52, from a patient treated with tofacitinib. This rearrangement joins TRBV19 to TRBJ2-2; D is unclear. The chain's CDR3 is CASSKEDTGELFF. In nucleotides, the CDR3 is TGTGCCAGTAGTAAAGAGGACACCGGGGAGCTGTTTTTT.